Following are 18 T cell receptor beta chains from one sample sequenced in a study of shared clonotypes between healthy human individuals. Sequenced by immunoSEQ multiplex PCR; TCRdb stores in-frame clones only, minus some. The sample lists millions of clones, roughly nine tenths seen once, with over 0.12% in the top ten. Sequenced material: naive CD4+ T cells sorted from blood. The sample's subset: CD45RA+ positively selected. Every receptor here comes from a man aged 18 to 35 in good health.

The chain is built from TRBV10-2 and TRBJ2-6; D gene unclear. Germline V lookup: CDR1 WSHSY, CDR2 SAAADI. The CDR3 is 13 amino acids. Deletions cut 4 bases from V and 8 bases from J, with 9 bases between. The CDR3 is CASSASWTNVLTF. The CDR3 DNA reads as TGCGCCAGCAGTGCATCCTGGACCAACGTCCTGACTTTC.

There are a few counts of this clone. The J gene is TRBJ2-7, the V gene TRBV7-9; D gene unclear. The V gene lost 3 bases and the J gene lost 2 bases, with 8 bases spanning the gap. The CDR3 runs to 13 residues. Per the germline V gene, CDR1 is SEHNR and CDR2 is FQNEAQ (reference sequence). The CDR3 loop is CASSFESAYEQYF. The CDR3 coding sequence is TGTGCCAGCAGCTTTGAATCGGCCTACGAGCAGTACTTC.

CDR3 in amino acids: CASGPPLIAGPYNEQFF. CDR3 sequence (DNA): TGTGCTAGTGGTCCCCCCCTCATAGCGGGACCCTACAATGAGCAGTTCTTC. The genes are TRBV12-5 and TRBJ2-1; 8 nucleotides agree with TRBD2. V dropped 5 bases and J dropped 2; count of bases not matched to a gene: 11. Looked up from germline, CDR1 is LGHNT and CDR2 is FRNRAP. This CDR3 is built from 17 residues.

The genes are TRBV18 and TRBJ2-3; 7 nucleotides align to TRBD2. Trimming took 2 bases from V and 0 from J; bases not matched to a gene: 2. Germline assignment: CDR1 KGHSH and CDR2 LQKENI. The CDR3 sequence is 15 residues long. The CDR3: CASSPATSSTDTQYF. As DNA, the CDR3 is TGTGCCAGCTCACCAGCGACTAGCAGCACAGATACGCAGTATTTT. The variable domain in full, with the rest retrieved from reference TRBV18 and TRBJ2-3, is NAGVMQNPRHLVRRRGQEARLRCSPMKGHSHVYWYRQLPEEGLKFMVYLQKENIIDESGMPKERFSAEFPKEGPSILRIQQVVRGDSAAYFCASSPATSSTDTQYFGPGTRLTVL.

This chain joins TRBV18 and TRBJ2-7; the D gene is possibly TRBD2 (6 bases). Germline CDR1 and CDR2: KGHSH and LQKENI. The CDR3 has 15 residues. Deletions cut 5 bases from V and 0 bases from J, with 14 bases between. CDR3 bases: TGTGCCAGCTCAAATAGCGGAATTAGCTCCTACGAGCAGTACTTC. This sequence encodes CASSNSGISSYEQYF.

V is TRBV5-1 and J is TRBJ2-7, with 11 bases fitting TRBD2. Germline V gene lookup returns CDR1 SGHRS and CDR2 YFSETQ. The CDR3 totals 16 residues. The trim removed 4 bases at V and 2 bases at J, leaving 8 bases unmatched. CDR3 bases: TGCGCCAGCAGCCCGGACGGGACTAGCGGAGCCTACGAGCAGTACTTC. It translates to CASSPDGTSGAYEQYF.

The chain has TRBV19 and TRBJ1-4, with D unresolved. V dropped 2 bases and J dropped 3 bases, with 7 bases sitting between them. Germline lookup yields CDR1 LNHDA and CDR2 SQIVND (reference sequence). There are 14 residues in the CDR3. CDR3 DNA: TGTGCCAGTAGTATAACCGGGGCTAATGAAAAACTGTTTTTT. Amino acids: CASSITGANEKLFF.

The V gene is TRBV29-1, the J gene TRBJ1-2, with 10 bases fitting TRBD1. V dropped 6 bases and J dropped 4; count of bases not matched to a gene: 8. Per the germline V gene, CDR1 is SQVTM and CDR2 is ANQGSEA. The CDR3 extends over 14 amino acids. The chain's CDR3 is CSVQSRDRGYGYTF. The CDR3 coding sequence is TGCAGCGTGCAGTCCCGGGACAGGGGCTATGGCTACACCTTC.

V is TRBV10-1 and J is TRBJ2-3; perhaps D is TRBD1 or TRBD2 (6 bases each). V gave up 3 bases and J gave up 3 bases, with 16 bases separating them. The CDR3 spans 16 residues. Germline V gives CDR1 WNHNN, CDR2 SYGVQD (reference sequence). The CDR3 DNA reads TGCGCCAGCAGTGATGGTGGCAGGGGAGGAACAGATACGCAGTATTTT. This gives the protein CASSDGGRGGTDTQYF.

V usage is TRBV6-5 and J usage is TRBJ1-5, with D tentatively TRBD1 (5 bases). CDR1 and CDR2 from the germline V gene are MNHEY and SVGAGI. This CDR3 spans 14 amino acids. Trimming took 6 bases from V and 1 from J, leaving 10 bases between them. The CDR3 spells CASRGWGSNQPQHF. CDR3 bases: TGTGCCAGCAGGGGGTGGGGGAGCAATCAGCCCCAGCATTTT.

The J gene is TRBJ1-6, the V gene TRBV19, with D perhaps matching TRBD1 (5 bases). CDR3 length: 14 residues. Deletions cut 5 bases from V and 7 bases from J, with 12 bases between. The germline CDR1 and CDR2 sequences are LNHDA and SQIVND (reference sequence). This CDR3 reads CASSPETENSPLHF. The CDR3 nucleotides are TGTGCCAGTAGTCCCGAGACAGAGAATTCACCCCTCCACTTT.

The chain combines TRBV29-1 with TRBJ1-1, with D hard to call. The V end lost 5 bases, the J end lost 1 base, and 8 bases lay between the germline ends. Germline values: CDR1 SQVTM, CDR2 ANQGSEA. The CDR3 length is 12 residues. The DNA of the CDR3 is TGCAGCGTTATTGTGGGGAACACTGAAGCTTTCTTT. Protein: CSVIVGNTEAFF.

The chain uses TRBV27 and TRBJ1-4; D is unresolved. V was shortened by 4 bases and J by 4 bases, with 16 bases between the two germline ends. From germline, CDR1 is MNHEY and CDR2 SMNVEV (reference sequence). The CDR3 loop spans 16 amino acids. The CDR3 is CASSSAQVVSNEKLFF. Here the CDR3 DNA reads TGTGCCAGCAGTTCGGCCCAGGTTGTTAGTAATGAAAAACTGTTTTTT.

The chain recombines TRBV5-1 with TRBJ2-1, with D possibly TRBD1 on 7 matching bases. Trimming shortened V by 4 bases and J by 2 bases, and 16 bases separated the two germline ends. This CDR3 is 16 amino acids long. The germline V gene has CDR1 SGHRS and CDR2 YFSETQ. The CDR3 reads CASSAQGGSAYNEQFF. DNA for the CDR3: TGCGCCAGCAGCGCCCAGGGGGGCTCCGCCTACAATGAGCAGTTCTTC.

The chain has TRBV5-1 and TRBJ1-4; D is uncertain. Germline loops: CDR1 SGHRS, CDR2 YFSETQ. V was shortened by 3 bases and J by 5 bases, with 14 bases between the two germline ends. The CDR3 has 15 residues. The CDR3 DNA follows: TGCGCCAGCAGCTCCGACGTGGGCCCCAATGAAAAACTGTTTTTT. Its protein is CASSSDVGPNEKLFF.

The chain couples TRBV18 to TRBJ2-3; maybe TRBD1 (5 bases). The CDR3 is 17 amino acids. Trimming shortened V by 0 bases and J by 4 bases, and 17 bases separated the two germline ends. The V gene's germline CDR1 is KGHSH and CDR2 LQKENI. CDR3 region: CASSPPSGKGAADTQYF. DNA of the CDR3: TGTGCCAGCTCACCACCAAGTGGGAAAGGGGCTGCAGATACGCAGTATTTT.

The chain is built from TRBV21-1 and TRBJ2-7. TRBV21-1 counts as a pseudogene. This CDR3 has 15 amino acids. In nucleotides, the CDR3 is TGTGCCAGCAGCAAATTAGGGACGGACCCCTACGAGCAGTACTTC. As protein: CASSKLGTDPYEQYF.

The rearrangement uses TRBV19 and TRBJ1-2; no definite D call. This CDR3 has 13 residues. From germline, CDR1 is LNHDA and CDR2 SQIVND (reference sequence). Trimming stripped 6 bases from V and 4 bases from J, with 12 bases between. DNA for the CDR3: TGTGCCAGTAGCGGCGGTGTCGGCTATGGCTACACCTTC. This translates into CASSGGVGYGYTF.